These 24 T cell receptor beta chains were sequenced from one sample in a study of shared clonotypes between healthy human individuals (dated by TCRdb to the early 2020s). Library creation used the immunoSEQ multiplex PCR assay. Drawn from immuneACCESS, this table holds only the in-frame rearrangements with V and J called that TCRdb kept. Clones are partly lost; checked studies trace under half to an unresolved V gene and leave the rest unexplained. The sample table records 90,000 to 150,000 clones; around 68% of these occur just once. Jointly, the top ten make up 24% of the sample. Sequencing input: memory CD8+ T cells sorted from blood. Taken with the paper, the label for cell subset or site translates to: CD45RO+ cells pooled with CCR7-negative TemRA cells. The receptors here all came from a woman aged 25-40 years in good health.

The chain links TRBV29-1 to TRBJ1-1; D gene unclear. The germline V gene has CDR1 SQVTM and CDR2 ANQGSEA. V was trimmed by 6 bases and J by 11 bases, leaving 19 bases between them. There are 12 residues in the CDR3. The CDR3 nucleotides are TGCAGCGTCCAAGACCCCGGATTGGGGGCTTTCTTT. Protein sequence: CSVQDPGLGAFF.

This rearrangement joins TRBV7-8 to TRBJ2-1, with D tentatively TRBD1 (5 bases). Between the trimmed V and J ends, which lost 4 bases and 3 bases, there was a span of 13 bases. Germline CDR1 reads SGHVS; CDR2 reads FQNEAQ. This CDR3 region has 15 residues. The CDR3 DNA follows: TGTGCCAGCAGCTACCACATTCAGGGCTACAATGAGCAGTTCTTC. Its translation: CASSYHIQGYNEQFF.

The chain combines TRBV18 with TRBJ2-3, with 7 bases fitting TRBD1. The CDR3 extends over 15 amino acids. Germline lookup yields CDR1 KGHSH and CDR2 LQKENI. With 6 bases clipped from V and 3 bases from J, the junction kept 9 bases outside the gene matches. CDR3: CASSPGQDRTDTQYF. The CDR3 coding sequence is TGTGCCAGCTCTCCTGGACAGGATAGGACAGATACGCAGTATTTT.

This chain joins TRBV4-1 and TRBJ2-5, with D unclear. Judging by the DNA end, TRBJ2-7 fits better; the J call may be wrong. Looked up from germline, CDR1 is MGHRA and CDR2 is YSYEKL. This CDR3 contains 14 residues. CDR3 sequence (DNA): TGCGCCAGCAGCCCAAGTGGGTGGGACTACGAGCAGTACTTC. Protein product: CASSPSGWDYEQYF.

This clone was recorded many times. This chain joins TRBV15 and TRBJ2-7; D tentatively fits TRBD1 or TRBD2 (5 bases each). The CDR3 totals 15 residues. Trimming took 0 bases from V and 1 from J, leaving 10 bases between them. The germline V gene encodes CDR1 LNHNV and CDR2 YYDKDF (reference sequence). This CDR3 reads CATSREVEGSYEQYF. For the CDR3, the DNA is TGTGCCACCAGCAGAGAGGTTGAGGGGTCCTACGAGCAGTACTTC.

The V gene is TRBV11-2, the J gene TRBJ1-1, with D hard to call. From germline, CDR1 is SGHAT and CDR2 FQNNGV. V shed 0 bases and J shed 11 bases, with 7 bases lying between them. The CDR3 spans 11 residues. CDR3 residues: CASSLEGKAFF. DNA for the CDR3: TGTGCCAGCAGCTTAGAAGGGAAGGCTTTCTTT.

The chain employs TRBV7-9 and TRBJ1-4; TRBD1 matches 10 bases. Trimming removed 5 bases from V and 8 bases from J; junction bases left unmatched: 11. The germline V gene has CDR1 SEHNR and CDR2 FQNEAQ (reference sequence). The CDR3 loop spans 16 amino acids. The chain's CDR3 is CASSQDHGTGEEKLFF. The CDR3 bases are TGTGCCAGCAGCCAAGACCACGGGACAGGGGAGGAAAAACTGTTTTTT.

J is TRBJ2-7 and V is TRBV10-1; D not resolved. The CDR3 contains 15 residues. Germline V gene lookup returns CDR1 WNHNN and CDR2 SYGVQD (reference sequence). Trimming shortened V by 0 bases and J by 2 bases, and 11 bases separated the two germline ends. The DNA of the CDR3 is TGCGCCAGCAGTGAGTCGACGTACCGGCCCTACGAGCAGTACTTC. This translates into CASSESTYRPYEQYF.

The chain carries TRBV4-2 and TRBJ2-7, with 8 bases that match TRBD1. The germline V gene encodes CDR1 LGHNA and CDR2 YNFKEQ. Germline trimming cut 0 bases from V and 0 bases from J; bases unmatched to any gene: 10. The CDR3 runs to 18 residues. CDR3 in DNA: TGTGCCAGCAGCCAAGAAGGGACAGGCGAATTGAGCTCCTACGAGCAGTACTTC. This sequence encodes CASSQEGTGELSSYEQYF.

The chain joins TRBV11-1 to TRBJ2-3; either TRBD1 or TRBD2 may fit D (5 bases each). Trimming stripped 3 bases from V and 3 bases from J, with 19 bases between. CDR3 length equals 17 residues. From germline, CDR1 is SGHAT and CDR2 FQDESV (reference sequence). The CDR3 sequence is CASSFFFGLEGTDTQYF. CDR3 in DNA: TGTGCCAGCAGCTTCTTCTTTGGCCTAGAGGGGACAGATACGCAGTATTTT.

The V and J genes are TRBV4-2 and TRBJ2-1; no firm D call. Germline CDR1 LGHNA, CDR2 YNFKEQ. V lost 0 bases and J lost 9, with 9 bases in between. The CDR3 totals 13 residues. CDR3 sequence (DNA): TGTGCCAGCAGCCAAGACTCAGAGAGTGAGCAGTTCTTC. This sequence encodes CASSQDSESEQFF.

This chain uses TRBV5-1 with TRBJ1-1, with 10 bases that match TRBD1. CDR1 and CDR2 (germline): SGHRS, YFSETQ. With V trimmed by 4 bases and J by 1 base, 7 bases remained unmatched. The CDR3 has 16 residues. The CDR3 region is CASSPPGQGTNTEAFF. The DNA of the CDR3 is TGCGCCAGCAGCCCTCCGGGACAGGGGACGAACACTGAAGCTTTCTTT.

Concerning this clone itself: The identical CDR3 is also encoded by other nucleotide sequences in the sample. The chain links TRBV9 to TRBJ2-7; the match to TRBD2 covers 8 bases. The CDR3 extends over 13 amino acids. J lost 4 bases, V lost 4 bases, and 4 bases had no gene match. Germline-derived CDR1 and CDR2 are SGDLS and YYNGEE. The CDR3 coding sequence is TGTGCCAGCAGCCCACCTAGCGGGTACGAGCAGTACTTC. It is translated as CASSPPSGYEQYF.

This clone was recorded at least ten times. The chain links TRBV30 to TRBJ2-5, with a tentative D call TRBD1 (6 bases). The CDR3 totals 13 residues. V was cut by 3 bases and J by 5 bases, with 13 bases left in between. CDR1 is GTSNPN, CDR2 SVGIG, per germline (reference sequence). CDR3 nucleotide sequence: TGTGCCTGGAGCGCAGGGGAAAGGGAGACCCAGTACTTC. This sequence encodes CAWSAGERETQYF. Full variable domain (missing parts from reference TRBV30 and TRBJ2-5): SQTIHQWPATLVQPVGSPLSLECTVEGTSNPNLYWYRQAAGRGLQLLFYSVGIGQISSEVPQNLSASRPQDRQFILSSKKLLLSDSGFYLCAWSAGERETQYFGPGTRLLVL.

As for this clone: This same CDR3 is encoded by further DNA sequences in the sample. V and J are TRBV5-4 and TRBJ2-5; D unresolved. The CDR3 has 13 amino acids. Trimming stripped 0 bases from V and 2 bases from J, with 5 bases between. Germline CDR1 and CDR2: SGHNT and YYREEE (reference sequence). The CDR3 DNA is TGTGCCAGCAGCTTGGAAAGGCAAGAGACCCAGTACTTC. Encoded protein: CASSLERQETQYF.

The J gene is TRBJ2-1, the V gene TRBV27; 10 bases fit TRBD2. The ends lost 1 base at V and 9 bases at J; junction bases unmatched: 9. The CDR3 length is 16 residues. Per germline, CDR1 MNHEY and CDR2 SMNVEV (reference sequence). The CDR3, as DNA: TGTGCCAGCAGTTTATGGTCCTGGCTAGCGGGAGTTGAGCAGTTCTTC. This sequence encodes CASSLWSWLAGVEQFF.

In this sample, this clone turned up a few times. The genes are TRBV5-4 and TRBJ2-2, with D perhaps matching TRBD1 (7 bases). This CDR3 region has 14 residues. V was clipped by 4 bases and J by 5 bases, with 12 bases between them. Per germline, CDR1 SGHNT and CDR2 YYREEE (reference sequence). The CDR3 DNA follows: TGTGCCAGCAGCCAGGGGGAGGTGACCGGGGAGCTGTTTTTT. Protein sequence: CASSQGEVTGELFF.

The chain employs TRBV2 and TRBJ1-1, with TRBD1 as a possible D gene (6 bases). V was clipped by 2 bases and J by 5 bases, with 9 bases between them. CDR3 length: 13 residues. Germline CDR1 reads SNHLY; CDR2 reads FYNNEI. The CDR3 reads CASSERGRTEAFF. The DNA of the CDR3 is TGTGCCAGCAGTGAAAGGGGGAGGACTGAAGCTTTCTTT.

This clone was seen more than once but under ten times. V gene TRBV7-6 combines with J gene TRBJ2-3; 7 bases match TRBD1. There are 13 residues in the CDR3. V was pared by 4 bases and J by 6 bases, with 4 bases of the junction left unmatched. The V gene's germline CDR1 is SGHVS and CDR2 FNYEAQ. This chain's CDR3 is CASSSEQGDTQYF. In DNA, the CDR3 is TGTGCCAGCAGCTCCGAACAGGGGGATACGCAGTATTTT.

This clone was observed a few times. The V and J genes are TRBV7-3 and TRBJ1-2; no clear D gene. From germline, CDR1 is SGHTA and CDR2 FQGTGA. The CDR3 length is 13 residues. V lost 5 bases, J lost 8 bases, and 15 bases lay in between. The CDR3 region is CASSRAGPQGYTF. The CDR3, as DNA: TGTGCCAGCAGCCGAGCCGGGCCTCAGGGCTACACCTTC.

The rearrangement links TRBV27 to TRBJ2-1, with a tentative D call TRBD2 (6 bases). Germline V gene lookup returns CDR1 MNHEY and CDR2 SMNVEV (reference sequence). V was pared by 1 base and J by 2 bases, with 9 bases between. This CDR3 region has 15 residues. This CDR3 is CASSLLRDAYNEQFF. CDR3 nucleotide sequence: TGTGCCAGCAGTTTATTGCGGGACGCCTACAATGAGCAGTTCTTC.

The rearrangement links TRBV4-1 to TRBJ2-1; 12 bases map to TRBD2. This CDR3 spans 15 amino acids. V gave up 2 bases and J gave up 9 bases; unmatched junction bases: 5. Looked up from germline, CDR1 is MGHRA and CDR2 is YSYEKL. The CDR3 loop reads CASSQLAGGPSEQFF. Here the CDR3 DNA reads TGCGCCAGCAGCCAACTAGCGGGAGGGCCTAGTGAGCAGTTCTTC.

The table lists this clone with many counts. V gene TRBV28 combines with J gene TRBJ2-7; a weak D match, TRBD2 (6 bases). This CDR3 has 17 amino acids. CDR1 is MDHEN and CDR2 is SYDVKM in the germline V gene. Trimming removed 5 bases from V and 0 bases from J, with 20 bases in between. In DNA, the CDR3 is TGTGCCAGCAGTCCTCCTTTAATAGCGGAAAGCTCCTACGAGCAGTACTTC. This codes for CASSPPLIAESSYEQYF.

J is TRBJ1-1 and V is TRBV29-1, with 12 bases aligning to TRBD1. The CDR3 runs to 11 residues. CDR1 SQVTM and CDR2 ANQGSEA come from the germline V gene. V lost 7 bases and J lost 10; bases outside the gene matches: 4. This chain's CDR3 is CSGRDRGPAFF. The CDR3 DNA reads as TGCAGCGGCCGGGACAGGGGGCCAGCTTTCTTT. Based on the CDR3 plus reference TRBV29-1 and TRBJ1-1, the full variable domain is SAVISQKPSRDICQRGTSLTIQCQVDSQVTMMFWYRQQPGQSLTLIATANQGSEATYESGFVIDKFPISRPNLTFSTLTVSNMSPEDSSIYLCSGRDRGPAFFGQGTRLTVV.